The present T cell receptor beta chain was sequenced within a study of T cells in Graves' hyperthyroidism and ophthalmopathy. Concerning this clonotype itself: Its target is unknown.

Exclusion of patients followed from uncontrolled infection, other autoimmune disease, pregnancy or lactation. Study observations and caveats: Model output signaled ophthalmopathy a median approximately 6.2 months ahead of onset. Using 13 V-J features, a model discriminated ophthalmopathy from stable hyperthyroidism.

TCR beta CDR3 regions were amplified from RNA. Using the HTBI primer set, a first-round RT-PCR was run on the TCR CDR3. TCRdb used MiXCR to reprocess the multiplex PCR reads, holding one entry per CDR3 protein. The sample has about 350,000 distinct CDR3 sequences, more than 11% seen once. CDR3 length: 14 amino acids. The ends were cut back, 8 bases at V and 1 base at J, with 12 bases in the middle. The germline V gene has CDR1 LNHDA and CDR2 SQIVND (reference sequence). The TCR comes from a woman in her thirties with Graves' hyperthyroidism. The rearrangement joins TRBV19 to TRBJ2-1; D tentatively reads TRBD1 or TRBD2 (5 bases each). Input material: blood. CDR3 DNA: TGTGCCAGTGGCACAGGCGGGTCCTACAATGAGCAGTTCTTC. As protein: CASGTGGSYNEQFF.